This TCR beta chain was recorded in a study of control samples from healthy donors and cancer patients. The CDR3 loop spans 13 amino acids. The germline V gene has CDR1 SQVTM and CDR2 ANQGSEA. V was trimmed by 3 bases and J by 7 bases, leaving 13 bases between them. The assay was immunoSEQ multiplex PCR, and TCRdb's table has in-frame clones only and misses some. This sample yields under 450,000 clones, of which approximately 92% are seen a single time; around 6.4% belongs to the top ten. The sequencing sample was made of PBMCs. This chain uses TRBV29-1 with TRBJ2-1; possible D gene TRBD1, 5 bases. The TCR originated in a middle-aged man with head and neck cancer. CDR3 in DNA: TGCAGCGTTGAGTGGGGAAGGGGTAATGAGCAGTTCTTC. It specifies CSVEWGRGNEQFF.